The sequence of this T cell receptor (beta chain) was determined in a study of identical twins. cDNA carried unique molecular identifiers, and a universal primer site was added by template switching. TCRdb recomputed calls from the 5' RACE reads with MiXCR, one row per CDR3 protein. The sample consists of nearly 200,000 distinct CDR3 sequences, about 16% of them appearing once. Trimming stripped 1 base from V and 3 bases from J, with 19 bases between. Per the germline V gene, CDR1 is LNHNV and CDR2 is YYDKDF (reference sequence). This CDR3 contains 18 residues. This clonotype was counted a few times. This sample also appeared in a second study, on T cells expressing NK-cell markers. That study adds: The authors derived TCR beta repertoires from sorted CD3+CD56+NKG2C+, CD3+CD56+NKG2C- and CD3+CD56-NKG2C+ T cells. In the group of eight sequenced donors, seven were HCMV-seropositive and one was seronegative.

The receptor comes from a woman younger than 35 in good health. Sequencing input: CD8+ T cells sorted from blood. This chain uses TRBV15 with TRBJ2-1; D may be TRBD1 (7 bases). The CDR3 loop reads CATSRVSGGTSDYNEQFF. The CDR3 DNA follows: TGTGCCACCAGCAGAGTCTCAGGGGGGACGTCTGACTACAATGAGCAGTTCTTC.